Sequencing of this T cell receptor (beta chain) was carried out in a study of T cells in Graves' hyperthyroidism and ophthalmopathy. What was amplified from RNA transcripts were TCR beta CDR3 regions. A first-round RT-PCR of the TCR CDR3 used the HTBI primer set. TCRdb re-analysed the multiplex PCR reads in MiXCR, keeping a single row per CDR3 protein. The sample shows 600,000 to 700,000 distinct CDR3 sequences, over 40% of them seen only once. A patient was excluded if there was uncontrolled infection, other autoimmune disease, pregnancy or lactation. Diagnoses rested on clinical symptoms, serum thyroxine and TRAb, thyroid ultrasound and orbital computed tomography. This clonotype was picked up a small number of times. V shed 7 bases and J 1 base; nucleotides not matched to a gene: 5. The CDR3 runs to 15 residues. Germline-derived CDR1 and CDR2 are PRHDT and FYEKMQ (reference sequence).

V is TRBV13 and J is TRBJ1-1; 11 bases line up with TRBD1. The sequence was obtained from an adult man with Graves' disease, either hyperthyroidism or ophthalmopathy (not recorded which). The specimen sequenced was peripheral blood or thyroid tissue (not recorded which). CDR3 DNA sequence: TGTGCCAGCAAGGACAGGGGGCTTGGGAACACTGAAGCTTTCTTT. Translated: CASKDRGLGNTEAFF.